This paragraph reports one T cell receptor (beta chain). Its antigen is as yet unknown. At survey level, the immunoSEQ assay was run in its v3.0 version. A per-sample goal of about 40,000-55,000 T-cell genomes was targeted by sequencing. This table comes from immunoSEQ multiplex PCR, and its TCRdb copy is limited to in-frame clones, with some not included. The data hold roughly 40,000 clones, with approximately 89% observed a single time. The data belong to a study of long-term antiretroviral therapy in people with HIV. Findings and caveats of the study: Against controls, HIV repertoires showed narrower ranges of CDR3 length. Clones that expanded before ART (that is, prior to treatment) dominated the repertoire at all time points.

The CDR3 has 17 amino acids. CDR1 and CDR2 from the germline V gene are SGHAT and FQNNGV. Trimming took 4 bases from V and 6 from J, leaving 19 bases between them. Each HIV participant was treated in the United States. The sequenced sample was unsorted PBMCs, obtained 3.1 years after starting antiretroviral therapy. V is TRBV11-2 and J is TRBJ1-6; no clear D gene. The clonotype was recovered from a woman aged 45-59 years with HIV. CDR3 sequence reads: CASSSPTSSSGNSPLHF. The CDR3 DNA reads as TGTGCCAGCAGCTCCCCGACAAGCTCGTCGGGTAATTCACCCCTCCACTTT. The full variable domain, completed using reference TRBV11-2 and TRBJ1-6, is EAGVAQSPRYKIIEKRQSVAFWCNPISGHATLYWYQQILGQGPKLLIQFQNNGVVDDSQLPKDRFSAERLKGVDSTLKIQPAKLEDSAVYLCASSSPTSSSGNSPLHFGNGTRLTVT.